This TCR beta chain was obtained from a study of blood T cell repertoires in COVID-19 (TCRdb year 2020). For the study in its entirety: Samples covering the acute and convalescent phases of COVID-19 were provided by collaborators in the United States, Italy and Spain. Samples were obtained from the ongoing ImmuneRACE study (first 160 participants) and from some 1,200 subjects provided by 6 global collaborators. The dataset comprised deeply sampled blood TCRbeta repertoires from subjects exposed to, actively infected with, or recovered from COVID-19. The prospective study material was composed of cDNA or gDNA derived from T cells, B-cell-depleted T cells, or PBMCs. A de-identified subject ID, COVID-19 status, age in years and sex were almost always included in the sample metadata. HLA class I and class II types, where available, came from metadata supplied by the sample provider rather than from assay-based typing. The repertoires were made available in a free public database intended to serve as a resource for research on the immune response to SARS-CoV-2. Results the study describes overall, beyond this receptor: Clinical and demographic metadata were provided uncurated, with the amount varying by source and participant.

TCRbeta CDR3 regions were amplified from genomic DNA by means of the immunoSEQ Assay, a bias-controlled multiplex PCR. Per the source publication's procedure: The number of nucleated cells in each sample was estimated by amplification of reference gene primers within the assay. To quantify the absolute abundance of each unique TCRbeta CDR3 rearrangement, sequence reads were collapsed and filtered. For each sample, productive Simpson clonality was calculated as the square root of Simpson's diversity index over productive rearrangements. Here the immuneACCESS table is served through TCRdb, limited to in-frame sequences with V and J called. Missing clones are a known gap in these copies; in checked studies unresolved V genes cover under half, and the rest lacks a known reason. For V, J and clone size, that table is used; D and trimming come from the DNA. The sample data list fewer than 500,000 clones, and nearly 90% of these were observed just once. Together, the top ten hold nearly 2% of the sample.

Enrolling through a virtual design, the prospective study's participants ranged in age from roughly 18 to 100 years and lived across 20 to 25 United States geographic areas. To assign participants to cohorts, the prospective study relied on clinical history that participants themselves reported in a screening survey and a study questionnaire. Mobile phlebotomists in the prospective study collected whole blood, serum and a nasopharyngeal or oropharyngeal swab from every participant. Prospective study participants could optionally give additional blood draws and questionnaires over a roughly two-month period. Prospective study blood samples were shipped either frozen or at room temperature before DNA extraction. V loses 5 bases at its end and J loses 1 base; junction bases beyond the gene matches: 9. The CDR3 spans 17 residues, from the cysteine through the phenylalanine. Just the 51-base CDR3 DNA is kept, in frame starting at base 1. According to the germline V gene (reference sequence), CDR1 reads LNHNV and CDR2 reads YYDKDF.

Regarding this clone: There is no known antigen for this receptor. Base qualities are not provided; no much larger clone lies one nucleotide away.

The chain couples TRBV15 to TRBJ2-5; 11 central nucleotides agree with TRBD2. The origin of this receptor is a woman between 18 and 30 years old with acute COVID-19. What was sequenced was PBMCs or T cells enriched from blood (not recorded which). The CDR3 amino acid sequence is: CATSGEQLAGVQETQYF. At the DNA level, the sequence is TGTGCCACCAGCGGGGAACAACTAGCGGGAGTCCAAGAGACCCAGTACTTC.